This TCR beta chain was identified in a study of regulatory T cells in long-lasting Graves disease (dated by TCRdb to the early 2020s). Study-level background: In the newly diagnosed Graves' disease group, patients had been taking antithyroid drugs for less than 3 months. The study took place in China and was registered as a clinical trial. A total of roughly 35 samples were covered by TCR sequencing, comprising some 13 persistent and around 20 newly diagnosed Graves' disease patients. Persistent Graves' disease patients were compared with newly diagnosed Graves' disease patients by peripheral blood TCR sequencing and RNA sequencing. On the study overall, not on this receptor specifically: The study examined only peripheral blood because the primary lesion, thyroid tissue, could not be accessed. TRBV28, TRBJ1-2 and TRBJ2-5 were preferentially used in persistent disease, while TRBV20-1 and TRBJ2-1 were favored in newly diagnosed disease. Persistent Graves' disease patients showed lower TCR Shannon entropy and fewer highly expanded clones than newly diagnosed patients, suggesting clonal expansion. A larger number of public clonotypes was shared among persistent patients (around 2,500) than among newly diagnosed patients (around 970). Sequencing and analysis were limited to the TCR beta chain. The authors noted that the small sample size was a limitation that may lower accuracy.

This clonotype was recorded many times. Its binding antigen is unknown. Base qualities are not recorded, but no much larger clone differs from it by a single base. Library preparation was by multiplex PCR. Instrument on record: Illumina HiSeq 4000. TCR beta libraries were built with iRepertoire HTBI primers and Arm-PCR amplification of CDR3 regions. Before sequencing, the PCR products went through gel purification. The source study handled its data this way. Across samples, around 58 TRBV and over 11 TRBJ segments were identified and used for gene usage analysis of CDR3 amino acid clonotypes. COPE and FqMerger were used to merge filtered high-quality paired reads into contigs. BLAST was used to align contigs to the IMGT TRBV, TRBD and TRBJ reference genes, and CDR3 was defined following IMGT. Clonotypes above 0.1% frequency were classified as highly expanded clones. Repertoire diversity was measured by Shannon entropy, and V-J evenness by the Gini coefficient. Public clonotypes were defined as clonotypes shared by more than one individual. TCRdb ran its own pipeline on the public reads, namely fastp trimming at Q25 and MiXCR clone calling, and kept in-frame beta chains. CDR3 protein sequences are deduplicated, and each keeps its most common genes and DNA. TCRdb, rather than the study authors, made the V and J calls. This sample lists some 490,000 distinct CDR3 sequences; 12% were detected once. In total, the top ten clones hold roughly 8.9% of the sample.

What this sample's time point label stands for: newly diagnosed GD, antithyroid drugs for less than 3 months. For both TCR sequencing and RNA sequencing, RNA was extracted from PBMCs using TRIzol. Graves' disease was diagnosed according to American Thyroid Association guidelines. Patients were recruited from an endocrinology department in Xi'an, China. Each patient gave about 9.1 milliliters of peripheral blood, collected in an EDTA anticoagulant tube. Ficoll Paque Plus density gradient separation was used to isolate PBMCs, and no further T cell sorting was done. An Agilent 2100 Bioanalyzer and agarose gel were used to check RNA quality, and a NanoDrop 2000 was used to measure RNA concentration. For CDR1 and CDR2, the germline V gene lists MNHEY and SVGEGT. Its CDR3 holds 13 amino acids, cysteine through phenylalanine. The entry retains the CDR3 DNA only, 39 bases that are in frame from base 1. V gives up 8 bases and J gives up 4 bases, and the segment between their germline ends measures 12 bases.

This sample was shared with a second study, whose subject was T cells in Graves' hyperthyroidism and ophthalmopathy. As the second publication notes: Graves' hyperthyroidism was defined as stable when no progression to ophthalmopathy occurred over 18 months of follow-up. The hyperthyroidism patients were between 18 and 65 years old and newly diagnosed, with a disease duration of less than 2 months. Patients with uncontrolled infections, other autoimmune diseases, pregnancy or lactation were excluded. Clinical symptoms, serum thyroxine and TRAb, thyroid ultrasound, and orbital computed tomography formed the basis for the diagnoses. A first-round RT-PCR of the TCR CDR3 used the HTBI primer set with the Qiagen OneStep RT-PCR kit. Most expanded thyroid clonotypes (frequency above 0.001) were also detected in blood, suggesting blood repertoires may reflect thyroid immune responses. In cross-validation, a model built on a 13 V-J signature told ophthalmopathy apart from stable hyperthyroidism with less than 90% sensitivity and about 81% specificity, and in testing the same model reached 80%/75%. In validation, the model predicted progression to ophthalmopathy with over 60% sensitivity and less than 80% specificity, a median of roughly seven months before onset. A discovery cohort of roughly 100 patients, roughly 45 with Graves' ophthalmopathy and fewer than 65 with stable Graves' hyperthyroidism, was used to find distinguishing TCR V-J signatures. An independent validation cohort of about 20 hyperthyroidism patients and approximately 15 patients who later progressed to ophthalmopathy tested prospective prediction of ophthalmopathy. The 90 to 100 discovery patients were randomly divided into training and test sets at a 7:3 ratio. In roughly six Graves' hyperthyroidism patients, the study also compared T-cell repertoires from thyroid tissue with T-cell repertoires from blood. Following sampling, methimazole starting at 30 mg daily was given to hyperthyroidism patients, and high-dose intravenous methylprednisolone was given to ophthalmopathy patients. The libraries were constructed in a second round of multiplex PCR and then size-selected and purified. The libraries were sequenced on an Illumina HiSeq2000 using paired-end 100 bp reads. SOAPnuke was used to process the raw data, throwing out any read that contained adapters or uncalled bases, had a mean Phred below 15, or lacked an exact constant-primer or identifier match. High-quality paired reads were merged with COPE v1.2.5, and unique nucleotide sequences were defined as clonotypes. MiTCR v1.1 was used to align clonotypes to the IMGT TRBV, TRBD and TRBJ reference segments. The analysis included only V-J combinations with a frequency above 0.0001, which together covered approximately 99% of the repertoires. The TCS score was defined as the ratio of F50 (clonal expansion) to E x V (chaos), calculated using BLOSUM62-based TCRdist between CDR3 peptides within each V-J. Welch's t-statistics and random forest reduced approximately 520 V-J features to roughly 13, which were used in a naive Bayes classifier (R e1071). Sample size was not statistically predetermined, and investigators were not blinded to group allocation. According to the paper, TCR Vbeta CDR3 sequencing was carried out on about 140 peripheral blood samples, which came from around 43 ophthalmopathy, under 85 hyperthyroidism and roughly 17 progressor patients.

Source: peripheral blood mononuclear cells (PBMCs), taken at new diagnosis, from a patient treated with antithyroid drugs. The origin of this receptor is a woman aged 25 to 45 with Graves disease. Donor details come from another sample of the same person, matched by shared clones. The rearranged segments are TRBV6-2 or TRBV6-3 and TRBJ2-1, with no reliable assignment of the D segment. The nucleotide sequence reads as follows: TGTGCCAGCTCGCGCGGCCAGTACAATGAGCAGTTCTTC. Translated, this is CASSRGQYNEQFF.